A selection of T cell receptor beta chains follows, all from one sample in a study of quantifying T cell responses using KT2 cells. One entry per CDR3 protein, called by TCRdb with MiXCR from the UMI-ligation and nested PCR reads. This sample yields tens of thousands of distinct CDR3 sequences, of which roughly 12% are seen a single time; about 9.7% belongs to the top ten. Sequenced sample: PBMCs spiked with cells of the T cell clone KT2. The source of these receptors is a human donor. Each CDR3 is given with its conserved first and last residue. D genes are given only for firm matches. Size is stated for part of the rows, as once, few or many counts, or as a class when the clone is expanded.

CASSYSKGGYEAFF	TGTGCCAGCAGTTACTCAAAAGGGGGCTATGAAGCTTTCTTT	few	TRBD1	TRBV6-6	14	TRBJ1-1
CSADQGGGNEQFF	TGCAGTGCTGACCAGGGGGGGGGCAATGAGCAGTTCTTC	many	.	TRBV20-1	13	TRBJ2-1
CASSPAAGGPEGELFF	TGCGCCAGCAGCCCCGCCGCGGGGGGACCCGAAGGGGAGCTGTTTTTT	few	TRBD2	TRBV5-1	16	TRBJ2-2
CATSRGRDRTNNEQFF	TGTGCCACCAGCAGAGGCCGCGACCGAACGAACAATGAGCAGTTCTTC	.	.	TRBV15	16	TRBJ2-1
CASSQGWGSNQPQHF	TGTGCCAGCAGCCAAGGATGGGGGAGCAATCAGCCCCAGCATTTT	.	.	TRBV3-1	15	TRBJ1-5
CASSLGAGYGYTF	TGTGCCAGCAGCTTGGGGGCGGGGTATGGCTACACCTTC	few	.	TRBV27	13	TRBJ1-2
CAIGAGVETQYF	TGTGCCATTGGAGCGGGAGTCGAGACCCAGTACTTC	many	TRBD2	TRBV10-3	12	TRBJ2-5
CASRESRGNTIYF	TGTGCCAGCAGAGAGAGTCGTGGAAACACCATATATTTT	.	.	TRBV2	13	TRBJ1-3
CATRLSGANVLTF	TGTGCCACTCGATTATCTGGGGCCAACGTCCTGACTTTC	few	.	TRBV27	13	TRBJ2-6
CASSLEAGGVQFF	TGTGCCAGCAGCTTAGAGGCCGGGGGGGTGCAGTTCTTC	few	TRBD2	TRBV7-6	13	TRBJ2-1
CSVEGSGDTQYF	TGCAGCGTTGAAGGGTCGGGAGATACGCAGTATTTT	many	.	TRBV29-1	12	TRBJ2-3
CASSDQTGRQEQYF	TGTGCCAGCAGCGATCAAACCGGACGCCAAGAGCAGTACTTC	many	.	TRBV3-1	14	TRBJ2-7
CAISTGSNSPLHF	TGTGCCATCAGCACAGGGTCTAATTCACCCCTCCACTTT	few	.	TRBV10-3	13	TRBJ1-6
CASSIGGPYEQYF	TGTGCCAGCAGCATCGGGGGACCCTACGAGCAGTACTTC	few	.	TRBV2	13	TRBJ2-7
CASSPWGRGPHEQYF	TGTGCCAGCAGTCCCTGGGGGCGGGGGCCCCACGAGCAGTACTTC	.	.	TRBV12-3/TRBV12-4	15	TRBJ2-7
CASSQGRIRGPIGDTQYF	TGCGCCAGCAGCCAAGGGAGGATCAGGGGCCCGATAGGTGATACGCAGTATTTT	.	.	TRBV4-1	18	TRBJ2-3